This T cell receptor (beta chain) was obtained from a study of cytomegalovirus exposure and HLA in healthy donors. In this sample, this clone turned up once. Using immunoSEQ multiplex PCR, the repertoire was profiled, and TCRdb retains in-frame clones only, with some absent. Of 150,000 to 200,000 clones listed, roughly 81% are singletons. Sequenced: PBMCs. The origin of this receptor is a woman aged 30 to 39 in good health and CMV-seronegative.

CDR3 nucleotides: TGTGCCAGCAGCTTAACGGCTAGCCCTGAGACCCAGTACTTC. This translates into CASSLTASPETQYF. This chain joins TRBV7-3 and TRBJ2-5; possibly TRBD2 for D (5 bases). The CDR3 is made up of 14 amino acids. Germline V gives CDR1 SGHTA, CDR2 FQGTGA. Trimming took 0 bases from V and 5 from J, leaving 10 bases between them.